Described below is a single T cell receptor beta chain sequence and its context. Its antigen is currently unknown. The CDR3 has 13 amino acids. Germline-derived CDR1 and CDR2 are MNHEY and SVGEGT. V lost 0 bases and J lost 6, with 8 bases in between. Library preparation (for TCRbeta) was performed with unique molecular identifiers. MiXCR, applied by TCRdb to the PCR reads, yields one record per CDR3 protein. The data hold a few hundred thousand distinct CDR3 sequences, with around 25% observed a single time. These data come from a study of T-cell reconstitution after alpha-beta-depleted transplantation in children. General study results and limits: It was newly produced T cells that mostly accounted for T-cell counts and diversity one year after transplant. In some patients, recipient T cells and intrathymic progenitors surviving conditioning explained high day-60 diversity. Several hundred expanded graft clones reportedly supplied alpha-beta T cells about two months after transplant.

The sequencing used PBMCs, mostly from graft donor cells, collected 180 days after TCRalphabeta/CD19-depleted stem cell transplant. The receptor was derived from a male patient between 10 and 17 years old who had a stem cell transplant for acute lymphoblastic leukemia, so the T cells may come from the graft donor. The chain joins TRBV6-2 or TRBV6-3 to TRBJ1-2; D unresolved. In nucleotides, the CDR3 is TGTGCCAGCAGTTACTCGTTAAGAGATGGCTACACCTTC. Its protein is CASSYSLRDGYTF.